This passage covers 19 T cell receptor beta chains from one sample sequenced in a study of T cells after yellow fever vaccination (dated by TCRdb to the late 2010s). Libraries were prepared through 5' RACE. The sequencing machine was an Illumina NovaSeq 6000. TCRdb reanalyzed the raw reads on its own, using fastp at Q25 for trimming and MiXCR for clone calling, and kept in-frame beta chains. A single entry per CDR3 protein holds the most common genes and DNA from its merged rows. This sample lists about 99,000 distinct CDR3 sequences; 5.8% were detected once. About 40% of the sample belongs to the ten largest clones. Read against the paper, the sample's treatment or condition label means: live attenuated yellow fever vaccine strain. The source was CD8+ T cells sorted from PBMCs, collected 10 days after the yellow fever booster vaccination. The receptor set was obtained from a man younger than 35 who received the YFV17D yellow fever vaccine.

The V and J genes are TRBV28 and TRBJ1-1; 7 nucleotides match TRBD1. J lost 7 bases, V lost 3 bases, and 5 bases had no gene match. This CDR3 has 13 amino acids. Germline CDR1 reads MDHEN; CDR2 reads SYDVKM. The CDR3 coding sequence is TGTGCCAGCAGTTTCCAGGGGGGGGATGAAGCTTTCTTT. Amino acid sequence: CASSFQGGDEAFF.

The chain is built from TRBV4-1 and TRBJ1-6; 7 bases agree with TRBD1. From germline, CDR1 is MGHRA and CDR2 YSYEKL. The CDR3 loop spans 16 amino acids. The V and J ends lost 1 base and 8 bases, in that order; junction bases with no gene match: 8. The CDR3 is CASSQVAATGDSPLHF. The CDR3 bases are TGCGCCAGCAGCCAAGTAGCAGCCACAGGGGATTCACCCCTCCACTTT.

This clonotype has at least ten counts. As DNA, the CDR3 is TGCGCCAGCAGCCACCGTGTAACAGAAGATGAAGCTTTCTTT. It is translated as CASSHRVTEDEAFF. The chain combines TRBV5-1 with TRBJ1-1, with D uncertain. CDR1 and CDR2 (germline): SGHRS, YFSETQ. CDR3 length: 14 residues. Deletions cut 4 bases from V and 7 bases from J, with 17 bases between.

This clonotype was found a few times. The chain is built from TRBV29-1 and TRBJ2-2; a possible D gene is TRBD1 (5 bases). V lost 2 bases to trimming and J lost 6 bases, with 10 bases between them. The CDR3 sequence is 13 residues long. CDR1 and CDR2 from the germline V gene are SQVTM and ANQGSEA. In DNA, the CDR3 is TGCAGCGTTGAAACGGGCAGGGCCGGGGAGCTGTTTTTT. Residues: CSVETGRAGELFF.

The chain recombines TRBV30 with TRBJ2-7; possibly TRBD1 for D (5 bases). This CDR3 contains 11 residues. Germline V lookup: CDR1 GTSNPN, CDR2 SVGIG (reference sequence). V was clipped by 5 bases and J by 2 bases, with 7 bases between them. The CDR3: CAWQQAYEQYF. The DNA for the CDR3 is TGTGCCTGGCAACAGGCCTACGAGCAGTACTTC.

Ten or more counts support this clonotype. This chain joins TRBV6-5 and TRBJ2-2, with D perhaps TRBD1 (5 bases). The V end was cut by 0 bases, the J end by 2 bases, with 10 bases between. Germline V CDR1 and CDR2: MNHEY, SVGAGI. This CDR3 region has 16 residues. The DNA of the CDR3 is TGTGCCAGCAGTTACTCCAGACAGAGTAACACCGGGGAGCTGTTTTTT. As protein: CASSYSRQSNTGELFF.

This clonotype has a handful of counts. The V and J genes are TRBV5-1 and TRBJ2-1; 10 bases fit TRBD2. V gave up 1 base and J gave up 6 bases; unmatched junction bases: 4. The germline V gene has CDR1 SGHRS and CDR2 YFSETQ. CDR3 length: 15 amino acids. The CDR3 bases are TGCGCCAGCAGCTTGTGGCCTAGCGGGGGCAATGAGCAGTTCTTC. It codes for CASSLWPSGGNEQFF.

Many counts were recorded for this clonotype. The CDR3 region has the DNA TGTGCCAGCAGCTTAGCAAGCCATGGGGAGCAGTTCTTC. As protein: CASSLASHGEQFF. This chain connects TRBV7-2 to TRBJ2-1; D gene unclear. CDR1 is SGHTA and CDR2 is FQGNSA in the germline V gene. Trimming removed 0 bases at V and 10 bases at J, with 10 bases between. The CDR3 sequence is 13 residues long.

This clonotype was picked up many times. The chain combines TRBV4-1 with TRBJ1-4; possibly TRBD1 for D (5 bases). The germline CDR1 and CDR2 sequences are MGHRA and YSYEKL. Deletions cut 4 bases from V and 4 bases from J, with 16 bases between. The length of the CDR3 is 16 residues. CDR3 nucleotide sequence: TGCGCCAGCAGCCTTCCGCGGGGCCGACTTAATGAAAAACTGTTTTTT. Translated: CASSLPRGRLNEKLFF.

The chain uses TRBV7-2 and TRBJ2-2; 9 nucleotides line up with TRBD2. This CDR3 has 19 amino acids. Germline V gene sequence: CDR1 SGHTA, CDR2 FQGNSA. Trimming at V came to 1 base and at J to 0 bases, leaving 9 bases not matched to a gene. The CDR3 is CASSLEAAGGWANTGELFF. In DNA, the CDR3 is TGTGCCAGCAGCTTAGAGGCAGCGGGGGGATGGGCGAACACCGGGGAGCTGTTTTTT.

The genes are TRBV6-1 and TRBJ2-7; D possibly corresponds to TRBD2 (6 bases). CDR1 MNHNS and CDR2 SASEGT come from the germline V gene. V shed 6 bases and J shed 3 bases, with 21 bases lying between them. The CDR3 sequence is 16 residues long. In DNA form, the CDR3 reads TGTGCCAGCAGCACCGACAGCGGGCCTATCTTCTACGAGCAGTACGTC. Translation: CASSTDSGPIFYEQYV.

V is TRBV20-1 and J is TRBJ1-5; 7 nucleotides align to TRBD1. The CDR3 covers 16 residues. V was clipped by 3 bases and J by 2 bases; unmatched bases: 10. The V gene's germline CDR1 is DFQATT and CDR2 SNEGSKA (reference sequence). The DNA of the CDR3 is TGCAGTGCTAGGGAAGACAGGGTGGGCGGCAATCAGCCCCAGCATTTT. This translates into CSAREDRVGGNQPQHF.

This clonotype was detected ten times or more. The chain links TRBV7-2 to TRBJ2-3; D tentatively fits TRBD1 or TRBD2 (6 bases each). CDR3 length equals 16 residues. Germline CDR1 is SGHTA and CDR2 is FQGNSA. Between the trimmed V and J ends, which lost 1 base and 6 bases, there was a span of 17 bases. CDR3 in amino acids: CASSLVRALGGDTQYF. CDR3 coding DNA: TGTGCCAGCAGCTTAGTAAGGGCGCTAGGGGGGGATACGCAGTATTTT.

This clonotype was recorded many times. This chain links TRBV7-9 with TRBJ2-3; TRBD2 matches 8 bases. V gave up 3 bases and J gave up 2 bases; unmatched junction bases: 4. This CDR3 contains 15 residues. Germline CDR1 reads SEHNR; CDR2 reads FQNEAQ (reference sequence). The CDR3 loop reads CASSFPGGPTDTQYF. CDR3 coding DNA: TGTGCCAGCAGCTTCCCGGGGGGGCCCACAGATACGCAGTATTTT.

This clonotype was detected a few times. The gene calls are TRBV6-1 and TRBJ2-1, with 14 bases aligning to TRBD2. CDR1 MNHNS and CDR2 SASEGT come from the germline V gene. Germline trimming cut 3 bases from V and 10 bases from J; bases unmatched to any gene: 5. The CDR3 extends over 15 amino acids. CDR3 loop: CASSEATSGGAEQFF. Here the CDR3 DNA reads TGTGCCAGCAGTGAGGCGACTAGCGGGGGGGCCGAGCAGTTCTTC.

This clonotype was recorded at least ten times. J is TRBJ1-1 and V is TRBV6-2 or TRBV6-3, with a possible D match to TRBD1 (6 bases). The CDR3 spans 14 residues. Trimming removed 5 bases at V and 5 bases at J, with 15 bases between. CDR1 and CDR2 from the germline V gene are MNHEY and SVGEGT. The CDR3 coding sequence is TGTGCCAGCAGTCAGGGGATCGGGTTAACTGAAGCTTTCTTT. Translating it yields CASSQGIGLTEAFF.

This clonotype was picked up a small number of times. The gene calls are TRBV6-2 or TRBV6-3 and TRBJ2-1; 7 bases line up with TRBD2. V shed 5 bases, J shed 6 bases, and the junction held 13 bases outside the gene matches. Germline V gene data show CDR1 as MNHEY and CDR2 as SVGEGT. The CDR3 loop spans 16 amino acids. The CDR3 sequence is CASSKAWERGGNEQFF. As DNA, the CDR3 is TGTGCCAGCAGTAAGGCCTGGGAGCGGGGCGGCAATGAGCAGTTCTTC.

This chain uses TRBV7-2 with TRBJ2-7, with TRBD2 identical over 9 bases. The V gene's germline CDR1 is SGHTA and CDR2 FQGNSA. The trim removed 1 base at V and 3 bases at J, leaving 13 bases unmatched. CDR3 size: 18 residues. In nucleotides, the CDR3 is TGTGCCAGCAGCTTAGACCCCCAAGTGACTAGCGGAATCTACGAGCAGTACTTC. This sequence encodes CASSLDPQVTSGIYEQYF.

This clonotype showed up just a few times. The chain has TRBV20-1 and TRBJ1-5, with D tentatively TRBD1 (5 bases). Per germline, CDR1 DFQATT and CDR2 SNEGSKA (reference sequence). V was shortened by 6 bases and J by 2 bases, with 11 bases between the two germline ends. The CDR3 has 13 amino acids. CDR3 sequence reads: CSAGRGGNQPQHF. The CDR3 DNA follows: TGCAGTGCCGGCCGAGGGGGCAATCAGCCCCAGCATTTT.